Below, 20 T cell receptor beta chains from the same sample are listed, as sequenced in a study of cytomegalovirus exposure and HLA in healthy donors (dated by TCRdb to about 2017). The receptor library was made with the immunoSEQ multiplex PCR assay. For the multiplex PCR, a mixture combining 60 forward primers for TCR Vbeta segments and 13 reverse primers for TCR Jbeta segments was used. The table was pulled from immuneACCESS by TCRdb, which kept in-frame rearrangements only. Such tables lose some clones; where checked, under half of the loss comes from unresolved V genes, and the rest has no known cause. The table for this sample lists 95,000 to 150,000 clones; 80% of them were counted only once. Less than 2.5% of the sample is held by the ten biggest clonotypes. The sequenced material came from PBMCs. Source of these receptors: a young man in good health and CMV-seronegative.

The chain carries TRBV6-6 and TRBJ1-6; the D is unclear. Germline V gene data show CDR1 as MNHNY and CDR2 as SVGAGI (reference sequence). With 4 bases removed from V and 8 bases from J, the gap between germline ends came to 9 bases. The CDR3 is 13 residues long. CDR3 sequence: CASSLALDSPLHF. As DNA, the CDR3 is TGTGCCAGCAGTTTAGCCCTTGATTCACCCCTCCACTTT.

The V call is TRBV7-2, the J call TRBJ2-2; D unclear. Germline V gene data show CDR1 as SGHTA and CDR2 as FQGNSA. CDR3 length: 12 residues. V lost 3 bases, J lost 7 bases, and 6 bases lay in between. DNA of the CDR3: TGTGCCAGCAGCTTTAGAAGCGGGGAGCTGTTTTTT. Residues: CASSFRSGELFF.

About this clone: The identical CDR3 is also encoded by other nucleotide sequences in the sample. The rearrangement uses TRBV2 and TRBJ1-3; 7 positions agree with TRBD1. Germline trimming cut 4 bases from V and 4 bases from J; bases unmatched to any gene: 13. The CDR3 is 17 residues long. The germline V gene has CDR1 SNHLY and CDR2 FYNNEI. CDR3 sequence reads: CASSGDSTGDNGNTIYF. CDR3 in DNA: TGTGCCAGCAGTGGGGATTCAACAGGGGATAACGGAAACACCATATATTTT.

This clone was counted once. This chain joins TRBV27 and TRBJ2-1; 9 bases fit TRBD1. Germline loops: CDR1 MNHEY, CDR2 SMNVEV (reference sequence). There are 14 residues in the CDR3. Trimming at V came to 7 bases and at J to 8 bases, leaving 9 bases not matched to a gene. CDR3 sequence reads: CASTGTGSGDEQFF. The CDR3 coding sequence is TGTGCCAGCACGGGGACAGGGTCTGGGGATGAGCAGTTCTTC.

The chain has TRBV28 and TRBJ1-2; 10 bases agree with TRBD1. Germline V CDR1 and CDR2: MDHEN, SYDVKM. Trimming cost V 7 bases and J 2 bases; bases outside gene matches: 7. This CDR3 has 15 amino acids. The CDR3 region is CASTLRQGANYGYTF. CDR3 in DNA: TGTGCCAGCACCTTGCGACAGGGGGCGAACTATGGCTACACCTTC.

This clone was detected only once. The chain has TRBV7-9 and TRBJ2-3; 7 bases line up with TRBD2. This CDR3 region has 14 residues. Germline assignment: CDR1 SEHNR and CDR2 FQNEAQ (reference sequence). The trim removed 4 bases at V and 8 bases at J, leaving 9 bases unmatched. CDR3 in amino acids: CASSSSTSWGTQYF. In nucleotides, the CDR3 is TGTGCCAGCAGCTCCTCGACTAGCTGGGGTACGCAGTATTTT.

The chain joins TRBV7-2 to TRBJ1-2; the D is unclear. CDR1 and CDR2 from the germline V gene are SGHTA and FQGNSA. V was clipped by 3 bases and J by 8 bases, with 19 bases between them. The CDR3 has 15 residues. The CDR3 sequence: CASSFQRELTGGYTF. CDR3 bases: TGTGCCAGCAGCTTCCAACGGGAGCTGACGGGGGGCTACACCTTC.

V gene TRBV5-1 combines with J gene TRBJ2-5, with D perhaps TRBD2 (5 bases). Deletions cut 4 bases from V and 2 bases from J, with 12 bases between. The CDR3 totals 14 residues. Germline-derived CDR1 and CDR2 are SGHRS and YFSETQ. The CDR3 spells CASSTGRGQETQYF. The CDR3 DNA is TGCGCCAGCAGCACCGGACGGGGACAAGAGACCCAGTACTTC.

The chain uses TRBV21-1 and TRBJ2-5; TRBD1 is the table's D call and was not checked against the DNA. TRBV21-1 represents a pseudogene. The CDR3 has 16 amino acids. The CDR3 DNA is TGTGCCAGCAGCAAAGGTTCACAGGGTGCGAAAGAGACCCAGTACTTC. Translated, it gives CASSKGSQGAKETQYF.

Worth noting for this clone: Mismatch with germline at one junction end may stem from a read error. The chain is built from TRBV6-4 and TRBJ2-6, with D possibly being TRBD1 (6 bases). Germline V gene sequence: CDR1 MRHNA, CDR2 SNTAGT. The CDR3 is 15 amino acids. The CDR3 nucleotides read TGTGCCAGCAGTCAACAGGGCTCTGGGGCCAACGGCCTGACTTTC. This sequence encodes CASSQQGSGANGLTF.

This clone was detected a few times. This rearrangement joins TRBV7-6 to TRBJ2-2, with 8 bases that match TRBD1. Germline CDR1 is SGHVS and CDR2 is FNYEAQ. The CDR3 is 15 amino acids. J was trimmed by 7 bases and V by 5 bases; bases with no gene match: 9. The CDR3 loop is CASSPWTGRIGELFF. DNA of the CDR3: TGTGCCAGCAGCCCTTGGACAGGGAGGATCGGGGAGCTGTTTTTT.

This clone was seen a handful of times. The V gene is TRBV6-4, the J gene TRBJ2-2; D call uncertain. Germline V gives CDR1 MRHNA, CDR2 SNTAGT. V was trimmed by 3 bases and J by 5 bases, leaving 7 bases between them. The CDR3 length is 13 residues. The CDR3 protein is CASSETGTGELFF. The DNA of the CDR3 is TGTGCCAGCAGTGAGACTGGTACCGGGGAGCTGTTTTTT.

This clone has only one observation. The chain is built from TRBV29-1 and TRBJ1-4; 10 bases fit TRBD1. Germline CDR1 reads SQVTM; CDR2 reads ANQGSEA. V lost 4 bases to trimming and J lost 7 bases; unmatched junction nucleotides: 3. The CDR3 has 13 residues. CDR3 in amino acids: CSVGTGGSEKLFF. The CDR3 nucleotides read TGCAGCGTTGGGACAGGGGGAAGTGAAAAACTGTTTTTT.

The V call is TRBV5-1, the J call TRBJ1-6; tentative D call: TRBD1 (6 bases). The V and J ends lost 3 bases and 8 bases respectively, with 12 bases between them. The CDR3 contains 14 residues. The germline CDR1 and CDR2 sequences are SGHRS and YFSETQ. The CDR3 sequence: CASSSQGLDSPLHF. CDR3 nucleotide sequence: TGCGCCAGCAGCTCCCAGGGGTTGGATTCACCCCTCCACTTT.

DNA of the CDR3: TGTGCCAGCAGTTGGACAGGGCAAGAGACCCAGTACTTC. It translates to CASSWTGQETQYF. The genes are TRBV27 and TRBJ2-5, with 8 bases aligning to TRBD1. CDR1 and CDR2 (germline): MNHEY, SMNVEV (reference sequence). This CDR3 spans 13 amino acids. V shed 4 bases and J 2 bases; nucleotides not matched to a gene: 0.

The chain links TRBV10-3 to TRBJ1-2; 7 nucleotides line up with TRBD1. Germline CDR1 is ENHRY and CDR2 is SYGVKD. V was pared by 6 bases and J by 6 bases, with 10 bases of the junction left unmatched. CDR3 length: 14 residues. CDR3 nucleotide sequence: TGTGCCATCAGGGTTACAGGGGATTTGCATGGCTACACCTTC. It encodes CAIRVTGDLHGYTF.

V is TRBV4-2 and J is TRBJ2-5, with D perhaps matching TRBD2 (5 bases). V lost 0 bases, J lost 4 bases, and 12 bases lay in between. Germline CDR1 reads LGHNA; CDR2 reads YNFKEQ. The CDR3 extends over 15 amino acids. CDR3 in amino acids: CASSQDFLARETQYF. The CDR3 nucleotides are TGTGCCAGCAGCCAAGATTTCCTAGCCAGAGAGACCCAGTACTTC.

CDR3 residues: CASSFGQGKAFF. The CDR3 nucleotides are TGTGCCAGCAGCTTCGGACAGGGAAAAGCTTTCTTT. The rearrangement uses TRBV5-4 and TRBJ1-1, with 8 bases fitting TRBD1. There are 12 residues in the CDR3. The germline V gene has CDR1 SGHNT and CDR2 YYREEE (reference sequence). J gave up 9 bases and V 2 bases, and 3 bases lay outside the gene matches.

V usage is TRBV9 and J usage is TRBJ1-6; D is perhaps TRBD1 (5 bases). V lost 4 bases, J lost 7 bases, and 9 bases lay in between. Germline CDR1 SGDLS, CDR2 YYNGEE. There are 13 residues in the CDR3. Here the CDR3 reads CASSRQGNSPLHF. The CDR3 nucleotides are TGTGCCAGCAGCCGTCAGGGAAATTCACCCCTCCACTTT. Looking up the rest from reference TRBV9 and TRBJ1-6 gives the full variable domain: DSGVTQTPKHLITATGQRVTLRCSPRSGDLSVYWYQQSLDQGLQFLIQYYNGEERAKGNILERFSAQQFPDLHSELNLSSLELGDSALYFCASSRQGNSPLHFGNGTRLTVT.

The chain combines TRBV5-1 with TRBJ1-2; D is unresolved. V dropped 4 bases and J dropped 6 bases, with 19 bases sitting between them. The CDR3 consists of 15 residues. CDR1 is SGHRS, CDR2 YFSETQ, per germline. The CDR3 reads CASSPDPRQGDGYTF. Written as DNA, the CDR3 is TGCGCCAGCAGCCCTGACCCTCGACAAGGCGATGGCTACACCTTC.